This T cell receptor (beta chain) is drawn from a study of blood T cells in healthy people across ages. General study findings and limits: Reliance upon unsorted PBMCs precluded definitive naive versus antigen-experienced comparison.

Isolation of PBMCs gave at least 7 million cells per sample. This clonotype was observed at least ten times. Its matching antigen is unknown. Then a second PCR, running roughly 6 to 11 cycles, was carried out with a sample-barcoded 5' primer and a J-beta primer mix. Every single cDNA molecule received a tag from a template-switch adaptor with 12 random nucleotides. TCRdb re-called the 5' RACE reads with MiXCR, one entry per CDR3 protein. Counted here are about 1.4 million distinct CDR3 sequences, 59% occurring once; the ten biggest clones make up over 5%. Trimming removed 1 base from V and 2 bases from J, with 12 bases in between. This CDR3 is built from 16 residues. The germline CDR1 and CDR2 sequences are SGHVS and FNYEAQ.

The V and J genes are TRBV7-6 and TRBJ2-4; possibly TRBD1 for D (5 bases). This TCR came from a man between 18 and 35 years old in good health. The sequencing sample was made of blood. The CDR3 DNA sequence: TGTGCCAGCAGCTTAGAGGGGCCGTCCCCCAAAAACATTCAGTACTTC. Protein: CASSLEGPSPKNIQYF.